This TCR beta chain is drawn from a study of tumor-infiltrating lymphocytes in primary liver carcinoma. Across the study: Between about 4 and 11 cm across, the tumors were all of stage T1-T3 N0M0. Study-wide points: All five tumor regions shared only about 7.5-24% of top clones.

Co-extraction of RNA and DNA was performed on about 19-30 mg of unsorted bulk tissue. Every tumor sample held more than 75% viable tumor cells. Priming with a constant-region primer yielded TCR beta cDNA from 500 ng total RNA. Three rounds of nested multiplex PCR with slightly modified ARM-PCR produced TCR beta libraries. A C-beta reverse primer and TRBV1-TRBV30 forward primers served in each of the first two PCR rounds, at 10 cycles apiece. TCRdb reprocessed the multiplex PCR reads with MiXCR, giving one entry per CDR3 protein. This table holds 150,000 to 200,000 distinct CDR3 sequences, approximately 80% found once. This clonotype showed up just once. The antigen is undetermined. With a much larger clone just one base away, this may be a read error. Here the CDR3 omits its conserved ending phenylalanine or tryptophan, so a read error is the likely source. Germline assignment: CDR1 SGHRS and CDR2 YFSETQ. The CDR3 runs 14 residues. V shed 0 bases, J shed 3 bases, and the junction held 2 bases outside the gene matches.

This TCR derives from a man aged 35-49 years with primary liver carcinoma and hepatitis B virus infection. Sequenced sample: tumor tissue from primary liver carcinoma. The chain links TRBV5-1 to TRBJ2-5; TRBD2 agrees at 7 bases. This CDR3 is CASSLVLAEETQYS. DNA of the CDR3: TGCGCCAGCAGCTTGGTCCTAGCGGAAGAGACCCAGTACTCC.